What follows describes a single T cell receptor (beta chain). The target antigen is unknown. The data derive from a study of cytomegalovirus exposure and HLA in healthy donors. Study results and limitations: Among TCR beta chains, those listed as cytomegalovirus-associated numbered about 160. Most TCR sequences were uncommon, yet certain public TCRs appeared in many donors. In vitro testing confirmed a few CMV-associated chains as specific for CMV antigens. Reported results showed that the classifier diagnosed cytomegalovirus status with high specificity and sensitivity.

CDR1 SGHVS and CDR2 FNYEAQ come from the germline V gene. J was trimmed by 2 bases and V by 1 base; bases with no gene match: 6. This CDR3 spans 17 amino acids. TCRdb keeps only in-frame clones here, not all; method: immunoSEQ multiplex PCR. This sample carries approximately 260,000 clones, about 86% of them seen once, and the ten largest clones take roughly 1%. This sequence originates from a woman aged 18-30 years in good health and CMV-seronegative. Sequencing was carried out using PBMCs. This chain joins TRBV7-6 and TRBJ2-7; 12 bases align to TRBD2. CDR3 loop: CASSLVTPSGGAYEQYF. CDR3 in DNA: TGTGCCAGCAGCTTAGTTACGCCTAGCGGGGGGGCCTACGAGCAGTACTTC.